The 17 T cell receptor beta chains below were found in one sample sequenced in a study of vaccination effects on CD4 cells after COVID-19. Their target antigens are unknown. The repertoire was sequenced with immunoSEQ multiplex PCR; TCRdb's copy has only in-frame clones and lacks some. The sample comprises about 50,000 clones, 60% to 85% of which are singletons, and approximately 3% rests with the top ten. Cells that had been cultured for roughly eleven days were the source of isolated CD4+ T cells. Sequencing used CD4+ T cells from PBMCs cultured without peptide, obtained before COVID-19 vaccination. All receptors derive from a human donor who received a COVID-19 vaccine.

The CDR3 loop reads CASSSGRGARTGELFF. In nucleotides, the CDR3 is TGTGCCAGCAGCTCGGGTCGGGGGGCTCGTACCGGGGAGCTGTTTTTT. This chain links TRBV7-9 with TRBJ2-2; possible D gene TRBD2, 7 bases. This CDR3 has 16 residues. V lost 4 bases and J lost 5, with 17 bases in between. CDR1 is SEHNR and CDR2 is FQNEAQ in the germline V gene (reference sequence).

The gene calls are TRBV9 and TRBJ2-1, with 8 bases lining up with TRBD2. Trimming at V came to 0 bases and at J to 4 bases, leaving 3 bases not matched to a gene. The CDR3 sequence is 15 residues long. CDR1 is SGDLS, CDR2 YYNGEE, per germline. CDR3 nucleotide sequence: TGTGCCAGCAGCGTAGAACTAGCGGAGTACAATGAGCAGTTCTTC. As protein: CASSVELAEYNEQFF.

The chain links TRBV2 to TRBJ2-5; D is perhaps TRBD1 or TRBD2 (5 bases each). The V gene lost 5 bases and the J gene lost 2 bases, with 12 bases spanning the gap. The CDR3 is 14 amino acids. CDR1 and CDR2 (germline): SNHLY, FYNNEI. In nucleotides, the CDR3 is TGTGCCAGCAGTCACAGGACTGGACAAGAGACCCAGTACTTC. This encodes CASSHRTGQETQYF.

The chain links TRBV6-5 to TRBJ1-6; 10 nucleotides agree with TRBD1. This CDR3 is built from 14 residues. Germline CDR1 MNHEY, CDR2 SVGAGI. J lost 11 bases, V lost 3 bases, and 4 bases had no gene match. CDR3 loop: CASSYGGTGAPLHF. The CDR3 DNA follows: TGTGCCAGCAGTTATGGTGGGACAGGGGCACCCCTCCACTTT.

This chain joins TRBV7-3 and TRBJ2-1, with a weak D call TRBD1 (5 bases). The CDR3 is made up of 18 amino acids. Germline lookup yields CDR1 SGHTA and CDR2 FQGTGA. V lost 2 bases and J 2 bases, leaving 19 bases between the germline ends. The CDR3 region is CASSLGMMGRRPYNEQFF. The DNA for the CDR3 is TGTGCCAGCAGCTTAGGGATGATGGGGCGGCGGCCCTACAATGAGCAGTTCTTC.

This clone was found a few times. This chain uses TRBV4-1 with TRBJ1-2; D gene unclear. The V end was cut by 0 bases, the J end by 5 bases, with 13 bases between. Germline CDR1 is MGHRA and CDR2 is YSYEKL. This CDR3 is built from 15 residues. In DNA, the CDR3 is TGCGCCAGCAGCCAAGATCGCGGCAGGCAATATGGCTACACCTTC. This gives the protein CASSQDRGRQYGYTF.

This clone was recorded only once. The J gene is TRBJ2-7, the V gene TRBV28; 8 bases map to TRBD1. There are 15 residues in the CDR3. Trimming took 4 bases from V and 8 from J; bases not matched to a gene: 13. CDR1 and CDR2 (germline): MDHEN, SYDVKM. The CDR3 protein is CASSSPWTGSVKQYV. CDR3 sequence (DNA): TGTGCCAGCAGTTCTCCTTGGACAGGGAGCGTCAAGCAGTACGTC.

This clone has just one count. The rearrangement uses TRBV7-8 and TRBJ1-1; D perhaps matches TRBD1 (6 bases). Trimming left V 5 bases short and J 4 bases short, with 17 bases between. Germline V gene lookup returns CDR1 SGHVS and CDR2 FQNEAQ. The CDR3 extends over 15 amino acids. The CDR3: CASSRERGFVTEAFF. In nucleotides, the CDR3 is TGTGCCAGCAGCCGAGAGAGGGGGTTCGTCACTGAAGCTTTCTTT.

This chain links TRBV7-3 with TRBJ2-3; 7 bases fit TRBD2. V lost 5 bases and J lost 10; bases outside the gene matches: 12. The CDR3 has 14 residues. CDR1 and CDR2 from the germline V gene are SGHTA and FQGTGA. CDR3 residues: CASSTHGTTFAQYF. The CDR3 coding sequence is TGTGCCAGCAGCACACACGGGACTACCTTCGCGCAGTATTTT.

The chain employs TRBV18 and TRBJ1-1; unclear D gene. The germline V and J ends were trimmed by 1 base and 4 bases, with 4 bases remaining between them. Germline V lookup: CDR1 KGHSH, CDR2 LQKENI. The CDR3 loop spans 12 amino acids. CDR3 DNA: TGTGCCAGCTCACCACTGGGCACTGAAGCTTTCTTT. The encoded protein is CASSPLGTEAFF.

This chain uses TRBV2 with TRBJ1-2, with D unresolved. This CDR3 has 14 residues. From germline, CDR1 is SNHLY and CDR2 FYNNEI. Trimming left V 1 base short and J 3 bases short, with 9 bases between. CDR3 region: CASSEVPEDYGYTF. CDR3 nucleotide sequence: TGTGCCAGCAGTGAAGTTCCGGAAGACTATGGCTACACCTTC.

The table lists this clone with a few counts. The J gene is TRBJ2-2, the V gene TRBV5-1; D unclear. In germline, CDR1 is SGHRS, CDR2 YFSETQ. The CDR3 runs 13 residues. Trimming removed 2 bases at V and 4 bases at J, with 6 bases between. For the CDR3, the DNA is TGCGCCAGCAGCTTAGGCGGCACCGGGGAGCTGTTTTTT. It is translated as CASSLGGTGELFF.

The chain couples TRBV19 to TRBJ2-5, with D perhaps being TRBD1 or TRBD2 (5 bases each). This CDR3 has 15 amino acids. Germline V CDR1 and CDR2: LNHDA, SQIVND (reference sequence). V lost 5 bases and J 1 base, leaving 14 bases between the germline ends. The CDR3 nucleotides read TGTGCCAGTAGTCTAAATTTCGGGGCCCAAGAGACCCAGTACTTC. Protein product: CASSLNFGAQETQYF.

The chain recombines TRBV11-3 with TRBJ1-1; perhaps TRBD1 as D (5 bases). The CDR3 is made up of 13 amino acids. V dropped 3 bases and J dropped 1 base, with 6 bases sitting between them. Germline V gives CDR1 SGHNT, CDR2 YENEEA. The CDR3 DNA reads TGTGCCAGCAGCTTCGGGGGGAACACTGAAGCTTTCTTT. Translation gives CASSFGGNTEAFF. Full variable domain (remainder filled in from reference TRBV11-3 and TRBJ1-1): EAGVVQSPRYKIIEKKQPVAFWCNPISGHNTLYWYLQNLGQGPELLIRYENEEAVDDSQLPKDRFSAERLKGVDSTLKIQPAELGDSAVYLCASSFGGNTEAFFGQGTRLTVV.

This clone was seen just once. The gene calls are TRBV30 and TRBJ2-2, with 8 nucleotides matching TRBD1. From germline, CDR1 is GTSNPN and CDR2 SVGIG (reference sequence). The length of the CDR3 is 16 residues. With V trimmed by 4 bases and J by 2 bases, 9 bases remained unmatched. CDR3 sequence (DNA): TGTGCCTGGAATCGCGGACAGGGAAGTAACACCGGGGAGCTGTTTTTT. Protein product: CAWNRGQGSNTGELFF. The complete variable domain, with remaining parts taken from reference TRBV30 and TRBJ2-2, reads SQTIHQWPATLVQPVGSPLSLECTVEGTSNPNLYWYRQAAGRGLQLLFYSVGIGQISSEVPQNLSASRPQDRQFILSSKKLLLSDSGFYLCAWNRGQGSNTGELFFGEGSRLTVL.

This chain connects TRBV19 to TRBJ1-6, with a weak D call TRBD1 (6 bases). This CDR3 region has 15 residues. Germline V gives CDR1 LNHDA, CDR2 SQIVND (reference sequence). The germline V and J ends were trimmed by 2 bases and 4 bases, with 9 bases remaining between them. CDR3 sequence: CASSIPGAYNSPLHF. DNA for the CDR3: TGTGCCAGTAGTATACCAGGGGCTTATAATTCACCCCTCCACTTT. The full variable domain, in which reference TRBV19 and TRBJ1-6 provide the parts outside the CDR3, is DGGITQSPKYLFRKEGQNVTLSCEQNLNHDAMYWYRQDPGQGLRLIYYSQIVNDFQKGDIAEGYSVSREKKESFPLTVTSAQKNPTAFYLCASSIPGAYNSPLHFGNGTRLTVT.

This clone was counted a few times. Here the CDR3 DNA reads TGTGCCAGCAGCCAAGGGCAGTACTATGGCTACACCTTC. Protein product: CASSQGQYYGYTF. This sequence joins TRBV3-1 (or the pseudogene TRBV3-2) and TRBJ1-2; no clear D gene. The germline gives CDR1 LGHDT, CDR2 YNNKEL (reference sequence). Trimming left V 1 base short and J 3 bases short, with 6 bases between. The CDR3 is made up of 13 amino acids.